The source of this TCR beta chain is a study of blood T cell repertoires in COVID-19. Study context: Sites in the United States, Italy and Spain provided acute and convalescent COVID-19 samples. PBMCs, B-cell-depleted T cells, or T cells were the source of the cDNA or gDNA that made up the material.

Per the study methods: Researchers report that nucleated cell counts were estimated from reference gene primer amplification. Sequencing used immunoSEQ multiplex PCR; TCRdb keeps in-frame clones, though not all of them. The V and J calls and clone size come from that table; D and trimming were worked out from the DNA. Of about 480,000 clones listed, 85% to 90% were seen once; the top ten hold around 0.95%. Trimming left V 3 bases short and J 1 base short, with 3 bases between. The CDR3 is made up of 12 amino acids. Followed longitudinally, the Seattle patients had been enrolled during active infection.

This chain connects TRBV12-3 or TRBV12-4 to TRBJ1-1; D remains unclear. The sample was peripheral blood. The sequence came from a man aged 18 to 30 with COVID-19, enrolled during active disease. The CDR3: CASSFGNTEAFF. CDR3 bases: TGTGCCAGCAGTTTCGGGAACACTGAAGCTTTCTTT.